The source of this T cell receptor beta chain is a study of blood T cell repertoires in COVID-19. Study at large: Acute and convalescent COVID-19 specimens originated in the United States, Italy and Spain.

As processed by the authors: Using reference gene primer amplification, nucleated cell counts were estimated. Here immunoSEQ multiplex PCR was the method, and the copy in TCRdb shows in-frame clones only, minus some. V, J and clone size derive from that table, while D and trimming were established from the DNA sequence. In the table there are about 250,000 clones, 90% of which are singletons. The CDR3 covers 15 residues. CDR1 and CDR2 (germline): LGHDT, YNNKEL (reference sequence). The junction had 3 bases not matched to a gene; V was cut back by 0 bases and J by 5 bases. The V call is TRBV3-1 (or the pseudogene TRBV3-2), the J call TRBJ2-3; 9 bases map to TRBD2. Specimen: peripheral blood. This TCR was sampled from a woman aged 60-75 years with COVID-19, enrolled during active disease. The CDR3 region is CASSQDWRGGDTQYF. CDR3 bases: TGTGCCAGCAGCCAAGACTGGCGGGGGGGAGATACGCAGTATTTT.